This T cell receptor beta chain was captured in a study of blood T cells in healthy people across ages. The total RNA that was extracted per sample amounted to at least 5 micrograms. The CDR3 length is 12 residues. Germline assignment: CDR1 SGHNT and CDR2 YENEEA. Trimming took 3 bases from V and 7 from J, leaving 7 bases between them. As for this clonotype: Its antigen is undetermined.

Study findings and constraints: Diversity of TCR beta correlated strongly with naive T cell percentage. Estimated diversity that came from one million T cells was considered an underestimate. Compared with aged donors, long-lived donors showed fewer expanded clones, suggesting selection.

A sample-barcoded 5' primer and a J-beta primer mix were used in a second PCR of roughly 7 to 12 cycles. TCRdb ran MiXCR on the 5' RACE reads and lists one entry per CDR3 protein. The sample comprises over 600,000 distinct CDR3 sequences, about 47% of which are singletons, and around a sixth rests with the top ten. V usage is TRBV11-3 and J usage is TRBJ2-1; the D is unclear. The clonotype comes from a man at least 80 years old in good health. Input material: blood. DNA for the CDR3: TGTGCCAGCAGCTTCCATTCGAATGAGCAGTTCTTC. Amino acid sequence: CASSFHSNEQFF.